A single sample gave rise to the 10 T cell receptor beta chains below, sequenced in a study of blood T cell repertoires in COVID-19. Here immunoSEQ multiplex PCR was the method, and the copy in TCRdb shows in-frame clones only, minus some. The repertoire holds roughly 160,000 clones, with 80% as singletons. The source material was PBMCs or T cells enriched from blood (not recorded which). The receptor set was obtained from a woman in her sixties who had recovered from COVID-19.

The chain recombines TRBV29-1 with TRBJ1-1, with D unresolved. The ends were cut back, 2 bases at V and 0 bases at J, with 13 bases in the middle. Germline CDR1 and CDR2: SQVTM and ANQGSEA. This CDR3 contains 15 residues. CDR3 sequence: CSVEPPGFMNTEAFF. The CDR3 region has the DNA TGCAGCGTTGAACCCCCGGGGTTCATGAACACTGAAGCTTTCTTT.

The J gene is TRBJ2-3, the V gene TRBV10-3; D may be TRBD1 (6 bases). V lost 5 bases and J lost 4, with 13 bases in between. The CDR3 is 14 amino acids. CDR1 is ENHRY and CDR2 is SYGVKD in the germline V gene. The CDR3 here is CAISPRGSPDTQYF. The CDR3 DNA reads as TGTGCCATCAGTCCTAGGGGGTCGCCAGATACGCAGTATTTT.

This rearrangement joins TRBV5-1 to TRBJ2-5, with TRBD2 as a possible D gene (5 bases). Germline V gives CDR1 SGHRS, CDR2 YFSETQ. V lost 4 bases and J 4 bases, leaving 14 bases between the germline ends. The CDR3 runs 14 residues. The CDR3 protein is CASSPGLGIETQYF. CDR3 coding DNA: TGCGCCAGCAGCCCCGGACTGGGAATAGAGACCCAGTACTTC. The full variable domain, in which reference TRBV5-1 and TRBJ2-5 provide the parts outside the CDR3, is KAGVTQTPRYLIKTRGQQVTLSCSPISGHRSVSWYQQTPGQGLQFLFEYFSETQRNKGNFPGRFSGRQFSNSRSEMNVSTLELGDSALYLCASSPGLGIETQYFGPGTRLLVL.

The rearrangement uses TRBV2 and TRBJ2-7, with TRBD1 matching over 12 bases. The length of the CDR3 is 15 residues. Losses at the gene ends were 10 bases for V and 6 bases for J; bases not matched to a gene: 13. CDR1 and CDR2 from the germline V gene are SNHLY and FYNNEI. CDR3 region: CANIRGDRGQGEQYF. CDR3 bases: TGTGCCAACATAAGGGGGGACAGGGGGCAAGGCGAGCAGTACTTC. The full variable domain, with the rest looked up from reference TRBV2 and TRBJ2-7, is EPEVTQTPSHQVTQMGQEVILRCVPISNHLYFYWYRQILGQKVEFLVSFYNNEISEKSEIFDDQFSVERPDGSNFTLKIRSTKLEDSAMYFCANIRGDRGQGEQYFGPGTRLTVT.

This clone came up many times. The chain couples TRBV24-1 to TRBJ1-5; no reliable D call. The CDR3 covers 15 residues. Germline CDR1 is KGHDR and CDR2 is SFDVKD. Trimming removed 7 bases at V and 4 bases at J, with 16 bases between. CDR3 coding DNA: TGTGCCACCAGCGACTCCTCGGCAGTTAATCAGCCCCAGCATTTT. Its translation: CATSDSSAVNQPQHF.

CDR3 sequence: CASSQDTGYPTDTQYF. CDR3 in DNA: TGCGCCAGCAGCCAGGATACAGGGTATCCCACAGATACGCAGTATTTT. This chain uses TRBV4-1 with TRBJ2-3, with D perhaps matching TRBD1 (6 bases). Trimming left V 3 bases short and J 2 bases short, with 15 bases between. Germline V gene data show CDR1 as MGHRA and CDR2 as YSYEKL. The CDR3 has 16 residues.

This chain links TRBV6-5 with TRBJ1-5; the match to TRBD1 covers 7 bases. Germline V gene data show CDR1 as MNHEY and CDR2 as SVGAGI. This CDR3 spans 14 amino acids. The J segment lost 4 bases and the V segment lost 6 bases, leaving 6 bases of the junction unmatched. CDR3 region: CASSLGTENQPQHF. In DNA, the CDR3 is TGTGCCAGCAGCCTTGGGACAGAGAATCAGCCCCAGCATTTT.

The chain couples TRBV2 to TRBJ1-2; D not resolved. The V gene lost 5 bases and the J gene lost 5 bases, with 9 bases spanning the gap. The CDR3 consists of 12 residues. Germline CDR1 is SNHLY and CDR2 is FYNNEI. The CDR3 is CASSQVPYGYTF. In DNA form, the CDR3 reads TGTGCCAGCAGTCAGGTGCCTTATGGCTACACCTTC.

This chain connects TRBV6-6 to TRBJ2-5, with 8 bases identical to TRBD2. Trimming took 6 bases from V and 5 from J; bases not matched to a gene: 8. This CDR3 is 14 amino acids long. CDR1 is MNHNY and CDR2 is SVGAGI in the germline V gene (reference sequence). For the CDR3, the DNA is TGTGCCAGCAGCCCCGGGGGGGGTCGGGAGACCCAGTACTTC. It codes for CASSPGGGRETQYF.

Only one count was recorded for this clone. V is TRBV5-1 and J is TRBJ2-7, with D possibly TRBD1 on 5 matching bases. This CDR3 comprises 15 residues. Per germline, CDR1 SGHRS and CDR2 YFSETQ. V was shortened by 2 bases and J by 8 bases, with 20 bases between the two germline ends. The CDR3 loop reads CASSLSRDSLSQQYF. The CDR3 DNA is TGCGCCAGCAGCTTATCTAGAGACAGCCTATCTCAGCAGTACTTC.